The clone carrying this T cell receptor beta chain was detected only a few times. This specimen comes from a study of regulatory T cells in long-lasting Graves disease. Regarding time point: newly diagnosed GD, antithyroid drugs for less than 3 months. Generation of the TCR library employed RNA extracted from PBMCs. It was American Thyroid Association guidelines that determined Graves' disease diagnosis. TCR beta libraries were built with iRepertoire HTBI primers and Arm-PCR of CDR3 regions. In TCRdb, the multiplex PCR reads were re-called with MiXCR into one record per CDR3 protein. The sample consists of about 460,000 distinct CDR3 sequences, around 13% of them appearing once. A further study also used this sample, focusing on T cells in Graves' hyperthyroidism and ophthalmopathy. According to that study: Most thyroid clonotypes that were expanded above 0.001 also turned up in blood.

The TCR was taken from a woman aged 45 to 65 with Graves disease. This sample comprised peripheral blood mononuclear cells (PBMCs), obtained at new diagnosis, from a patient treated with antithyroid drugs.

Here the CDR3 DNA reads TGTGCCATCAGTTCAGGACAGGGAAACACCGGGGAGCTGTTTTTT. Protein sequence: CAISSGQGNTGELFF. V usage is TRBV10-3 and J usage is TRBJ2-2; 8 bases fit TRBD1. CDR1 is ENHRY and CDR2 is SYGVKD in the germline V gene. This CDR3 has 15 amino acids. Losses at the gene ends were 5 bases for V and 2 bases for J; bases not matched to a gene: 4.